This TCR beta chain was obtained from a study of T cells in Graves' hyperthyroidism and ophthalmopathy. Study overall: Sampling of peripheral blood happened at initial diagnosis, prior to any treatment.

Amplification yielded TCR beta CDR3 regions, with RNA transcripts as the source. An initial round of RT-PCR targeting the TCR CDR3 relied on the HTBI primer set. TCRdb itself ran the multiplex PCR reads through MiXCR, one entry per CDR3 protein. The table shows about 500,000 distinct CDR3 sequences, with approximately 16% occurring only once. Trimming cost V 1 base and J 0 bases; bases outside gene matches: 6. Per germline, CDR1 DFQATT and CDR2 SNEGSKA (reference sequence). This CDR3 has 17 residues. Sample: blood. The source of this sequence is a woman in her late teens or twenties with Graves' hyperthyroidism. This sequence joins TRBV20-1 and TRBJ2-3; TRBD1 matches 11 bases. Here the CDR3 DNA reads TGCAGTGCTAGAGTAAGGACAGGGGGCCCAAGCACAGATACGCAGTATTTT. The encoded protein is CSARVRTGGPSTDTQYF.